The 15 T cell receptor beta chains presented below share a single source sample, sequenced in a study of T cell clonality in common variable immunodeficiency. The study, taken as a whole, reports: Reportedly, TCR beta sequences from common variable immunodeficiency showed fewer deletions and N-nucleotide insertions.

For these TCRs, the target antigens are not known. TCRdb keeps only in-frame clones here, not all; method: immunoSEQ multiplex PCR. This sample has 25,000 to 35,000 clones, each found more than once. The sample comprised peripheral blood mononuclear cells. The receptors shown here come from a human donor with common variable immunodeficiency.

In its sample, this clone is medium-sized (0.01 to 0.1%). The read halts 3 residues ahead of the CDR3 end, with the missing end drawn from the germline J gene. This rearrangement joins TRBV29-1 to TRBJ1-1; D possibly corresponds to TRBD1 (5 bases). Germline-derived CDR1 and CDR2 are SQVTM and ANQGSEA. V lost 7 bases and J 5 bases, leaving 14 bases between the germline ends. The CDR3 runs to 12 residues. The CDR3 DNA, read in part, is TGCAGCGCCCGGGGGGGAAAAACTGAA. Its protein product is CSARGGKTE. The CDR3 reads in full as CSARGGKTEAFF.

Points on this clone: The read terminates 3 residues before the CDR3 end, so the remaining end is supplied by the germline J gene. The chain recombines TRBV2 with TRBJ2-7; 8 bases align to TRBD2. The CDR3 is made up of 16 amino acids. Germline V lookup: CDR1 SNHLY, CDR2 FYNNEI. J gave up 6 bases and V 3 bases, and 13 bases lay outside the gene matches. The CDR3 bases that were read are TGTGCCAGCAGTGAGTTCACTAGCGGCCTTTCTCTCGAG. Translation gives CASSEFTSGLSLE. The complete CDR3 protein is CASSEFTSGLSLEQYF.

In this sample, this clone turned up many times. The observed sequence ends 3 residues before the CDR3 terminus, with the missing tail filled in from the germline J gene. V is TRBV20-1 and J is TRBJ1-2; D not certain. Germline assignment: CDR1 DFQATT and CDR2 SNEGSKA (reference sequence). V lost 6 bases and J 4 bases, leaving 15 bases between the germline ends. There are 13 residues in the CDR3. The CDR3 spells CSASVPATYGYTF. The part of the CDR3 DNA that was read is TGCAGTGCCTCCGTCCCAGCGACCTATGGC.

There are a few counts of this clone. The read is 3 residues too short to cover the CDR3 end, so that end is filled in from the germline J gene. The chain uses TRBV7-3 and TRBJ2-1, with a tentative D call TRBD2 (7 bases). Germline V gene lookup returns CDR1 SGHTA and CDR2 FQGTGA. The CDR3 is 13 amino acids. V lost 0 bases and J lost 9, with 9 bases in between. This CDR3 reads CASSLTRGGEQFF. The covered CDR3 bases are TGTGCCAGCAGCTTAACGAGGGGGGGTGAG.

The sample holds many counts of this clone. The missing CDR3 end, 3 residues past where the read stops, is filled in from the germline J gene. The rearrangement joins TRBV18 to TRBJ2-5; perhaps TRBD1 as D (6 bases). V lost 4 bases to trimming and J lost 1 base, with 7 bases between them. The CDR3 contains 13 residues. Per germline, CDR1 KGHSH and CDR2 LQKENI. The CDR3 spells CASSRDTQETQYF. The sequenced part of the CDR3 DNA is TGTGCCAGCTCACGGGACACCCAAGAGACC.

In this sample, this clone turned up a few times. The read gets to within 3 residues of the CDR3 end, and the germline J gene fills in the rest. V gene TRBV18 combines with J gene TRBJ2-3; 7 nucleotides line up with TRBD2. The length of the CDR3 is 18 residues. V shed 3 bases, J shed 1 base, and the junction held 13 bases outside the gene matches. The germline gives CDR1 KGHSH, CDR2 LQKENI. CDR3 DNA, as far as it was read: TGTGCCAGCTCACCGACCGGGCCCTCGAGCGGGGGCACAGATACG. Translation gives CASSPTGPSSGGTDT. The whole CDR3 sequence reads CASSPTGPSSGGTDTQYF.

This clone was picked up many times. With the read ending 3 residues before the CDR3 end, the germline J gene is used to fill in that end. V usage is TRBV23-1 and J usage is TRBJ1-5, with D hard to call. TRBV23-1 is designated an ORF whose function remains uncertain. This CDR3 has 14 residues. Trimming shortened V by 1 base and J by 6 bases, and 10 bases separated the two germline ends. The CDR3 bases that were read are TGCGCCAGCAGTCAATGTCCGTTCCCTCAGCCC. Encoded protein: CASSQCPFPQP. From start to end, the CDR3 is CASSQCPFPQPQHF.

This clone occurred many times. The DNA ends 3 residues before the CDR3 does, and the rest of the CDR3 is filled in from the germline J gene. The genes are TRBV20-1 and TRBJ1-4; D is ambiguous. Germline assignment: CDR1 DFQATT and CDR2 SNEGSKA (reference sequence). The ends were cut back, 3 bases at V and 6 bases at J, with 11 bases in the middle. There are 13 residues in the CDR3. The CDR3 bases that were read are TGCAGTGCTAGCGCCGGGTGGGATGAAAAA. Its translation: CSASAGWDEK. The full CDR3 protein is CSASAGWDEKLFF.

As for this clone: The read falls 3 residues short of the CDR3 end, and the missing part is taken from the germline J gene. The chain links TRBV5-6 to TRBJ2-5; D perhaps matches TRBD2 (6 bases). CDR1 and CDR2 from the germline V gene are SGHDT and YYEEEE. The CDR3 covers 13 residues. The covered CDR3 bases are TGTGCCAGCAGCTTGGTGCGACTAGTAACC. Its translation: CASSLVRLVT. The CDR3 in full is CASSLVRLVTQYF.

This clone was counted only a few times. The missing CDR3 end, 3 residues past where the read stops, is filled in from the germline J gene. V is TRBV30 and J is TRBJ1-1; a weak D match, TRBD1 (5 bases). Germline assignment: CDR1 GTSNPN and CDR2 SVGIG (reference sequence). V was pared by 5 bases and J by 5 bases, with 12 bases between. This CDR3 contains 12 residues. The CDR3 bases that were read are TGTGCCTGGGGCAGGGATGGGACTGAA. Translation: CAWGRDGTE. The CDR3 in full is CAWGRDGTEAFF.

In its sample, this clone was seen a few times. The CDR3 is cut off 3 residues early in the read; its end comes from the germline J gene. J is TRBJ1-3 and V is TRBV19; 7 bases are a match to TRBD1. Trimming removed 5 bases from V and 3 bases from J; junction bases left unmatched: 7. From germline, CDR1 is LNHDA and CDR2 SQIVND (reference sequence). The CDR3 has 15 amino acids. The CDR3 loop reads CASSLTGEGGNTIYF. The sequenced CDR3 bases are TGTGCCAGTAGTTTAACAGGGGAAGGTGGAAACACC.

To note about this clone: The sequence runs out 3 residues before the end of the CDR3; the remainder is reconstructed from the germline J gene. The chain recombines TRBV7-6 with TRBJ2-3; 7 nucleotides align to TRBD2. The J segment lost 2 bases and the V segment lost 8 bases, leaving 4 bases of the junction unmatched. This CDR3 is 13 amino acids long. In germline, CDR1 is SGHVS, CDR2 FNYEAQ. The CDR3 sequence: CASPGGITDTQYF. Incomplete CDR3 DNA: TGTGCCAGCCCGGGGGGTATCACAGATACG.

This clone was seen a few times. The read stops 3 residues short of the end of the CDR3; the missing end is completed from the germline J gene. This rearrangement joins TRBV6-2 or TRBV6-3 to TRBJ1-5, with D perhaps matching TRBD1 (5 bases). Trimming removed 7 bases at V and 6 bases at J, with 19 bases between. The CDR3 runs to 15 residues. Looked up from germline, CDR1 is MNHEY and CDR2 is SVGEGT. The CDR3 sequence: CASTVTSPQGQPQHF. The part of the CDR3 DNA that was read is TGTGCCAGCACCGTGACGAGCCCTCAGGGTCAGCCC.

The sample holds a few counts of this clone. The sequenced fragment ends 3 residues before the CDR3 boundary, so the rest is inferred from the germline J gene. The chain couples TRBV7-2 to TRBJ2-7; 8 bases match TRBD1. After removal of 5 bases from V and 0 bases from J, the junction contained 6 bases not matched to a gene. CDR1 and CDR2 (germline): SGHTA, FQGNSA. The CDR3 runs to 15 residues. The DNA read from the CDR3 is TGTGCCAGCAGCCCAAGACAGGGGATCTCCTACGAG. It encodes CASSPRQGISYE. The full CDR3 protein is CASSPRQGISYEQYF.

This clone was recorded a few times. The read halts 3 residues ahead of the CDR3 end, with the missing end drawn from the germline J gene. This sequence joins TRBV18 and TRBJ2-2; no definite D call. This CDR3 has 13 amino acids. Germline V gives CDR1 KGHSH, CDR2 LQKENI. Trimming removed 2 bases at V and 6 bases at J, with 7 bases between. The part of the CDR3 DNA that was read is TGTGCCAGCTCACCAGGGCCCCCCGGGGAG. Protein sequence: CASSPGPPGE. The entire CDR3 sequence reads CASSPGPPGELFF.